The 29 T cell receptor beta chains in this list originate from one sample, sequenced in a study of T cells in localized non-small cell lung cancer. Profiled with immunoSEQ multiplex PCR; TCRdb holds only in-frame clones, not every one. The table shows more than 20,000 clones, with more than 70% occurring only once. The specimen comprised PBMCs, sampled before any cancer treatment. These receptor sequences come from a woman aged 35 to 70 with stage II squamous cell lung carcinoma.

The chain recombines TRBV18 with TRBJ2-5; weak D call: TRBD1 (5 bases). The CDR3 contains 12 residues. Trimming cost V 6 bases and J 1 base, with 6 bases left between them. The germline gives CDR1 KGHSH, CDR2 LQKENI. The CDR3 loop is CASSGPQETQYF. In DNA, the CDR3 is TGTGCCAGCTCGGGGCCCCAAGAGACCCAGTACTTC.

The rearrangement joins TRBV2 to TRBJ1-3, with D uncertain. The CDR3 spans 14 residues. V was pared by 1 base and J by 1 base, with 5 bases between. Germline CDR1 is SNHLY and CDR2 is FYNNEI. CDR3 nucleotides: TGTGCCAGCAGTGAAGTGAGATCTGGAAACACCATATATTTT. Protein sequence: CASSEVRSGNTIYF.

This clone has a single count. This chain uses TRBV5-4 with TRBJ2-2, with D perhaps TRBD2 (7 bases). Germline assignment: CDR1 SGHNT and CDR2 YYREEE (reference sequence). Trimming removed 3 bases at V and 3 bases at J, with 21 bases between. The CDR3 is 18 amino acids. CDR3 coding DNA: TGTGCCAGCAGCTGGGGGGGCCAAGCTAGCAGATACACCGGGGAGCTGTTTTTT. As protein: CASSWGGQASRYTGELFF.

The V gene is TRBV29-1, the J gene TRBJ1-2, with D unclear. The CDR3 extends over 13 amino acids. Germline V gene sequence: CDR1 SQVTM, CDR2 ANQGSEA. V gave up 8 bases and J gave up 4 bases, with 17 bases separating them. The CDR3 region is CSLCGPGAYGYTF. CDR3 coding DNA: TGCAGCCTTTGCGGTCCGGGAGCCTATGGCTACACCTTC.

The chain couples TRBV7-9 to TRBJ2-1; 7 bases agree with TRBD1. The length of the CDR3 is 15 residues. Germline lookup yields CDR1 SEHNR and CDR2 FQNEAQ (reference sequence). The ends lost 5 bases at V and 4 bases at J; junction bases unmatched: 8. CDR3 region: CASSGPGQTYNEQFF. In DNA, the CDR3 is TGTGCCAGCAGCGGACCGGGACAGACTTACAATGAGCAGTTCTTC.

This clone came up once. CDR3 DNA: TGTGCCAGCAGCTCTGATTTAGAACTAGACTTCAATGAGCAGTTCTTC. The encoded protein is CASSSDLELDFNEQFF. The rearrangement uses TRBV9 and TRBJ2-1; D is possibly TRBD2 (5 bases). The germline CDR1 and CDR2 sequences are SGDLS and YYNGEE. V gave up 4 bases and J gave up 6 bases, with 20 bases separating them. The CDR3 length is 16 residues.

The gene calls are TRBV29-1 and TRBJ2-1, with D tentatively TRBD2 (7 bases). Trimming shortened V by 2 bases and J by 7 bases, and 18 bases separated the two germline ends. The CDR3 covers 15 residues. CDR1 and CDR2 from the germline V gene are SQVTM and ANQGSEA. The CDR3 DNA reads as TGCAGCGTTGAAAAGGGGAGGGTCCAGGGGAATGAGCAGTTCTTC. Amino acids: CSVEKGRVQGNEQFF.

The J gene is TRBJ2-5, the V gene TRBV11-3; a weak D match, TRBD1 (6 bases). Trimming stripped 0 bases from V and 1 base from J, with 9 bases between. CDR1 and CDR2 from the germline V gene are SGHNT and YENEEA. The CDR3 runs 15 residues. In nucleotides, the CDR3 is TGTGCCAGCAGCTTAGAATCAGGGGCCCAAGAGACCCAGTACTTC. It specifies CASSLESGAQETQYF.

The chain joins TRBV6-6 to TRBJ2-7; no clear D. The V end was cut by 5 bases, the J end by 3 bases, with 11 bases between. Germline V gives CDR1 MNHNY, CDR2 SVGAGI (reference sequence). This CDR3 comprises 13 residues. CDR3 bases: TGTGCCAGCAGTCCCGACCCCGTCTACGAGCAGTACTTC. This sequence encodes CASSPDPVYEQYF.

Only a few counts were recorded for this clone. The genes are TRBV6-1 and TRBJ2-5, with TRBD2 matching over 8 bases. J lost 5 bases, V lost 5 bases, and 7 bases had no gene match. The germline CDR1 and CDR2 sequences are MNHNS and SASEGT. The CDR3 length is 14 residues. As DNA, the CDR3 is TGTGCCAGCAGTCCGGGGGGGGGCTGGGAGACCCAGTACTTC. Translated: CASSPGGGWETQYF.

The chain combines TRBV5-1 with TRBJ2-1; maybe TRBD2 (5 bases). The V gene lost 1 base and the J gene lost 5 bases, with 10 bases spanning the gap. This CDR3 region has 14 residues. Per germline, CDR1 SGHRS and CDR2 YFSETQ. CDR3 sequence: CASSLTSINNEQFF. CDR3 nucleotide sequence: TGCGCCAGCAGCTTGACTAGTATAAACAATGAGCAGTTCTTC.

The chain employs TRBV10-3 and TRBJ2-5; the match to TRBD1 covers 10 bases. Germline CDR1 ENHRY, CDR2 SYGVKD. J gave up 7 bases and V 10 bases, and 12 bases lay outside the gene matches. The CDR3 spans 14 residues. The CDR3 reads CATTKNRDRGTQYF. CDR3 sequence (DNA): TGTGCCACGACAAAAAACCGGGACAGGGGGACCCAGTACTTC.

The J gene is TRBJ2-7, the V gene TRBV6-6; 9 bases map to TRBD1. The CDR3 contains 14 residues. J lost 5 bases, V lost 8 bases, and 10 bases had no gene match. The germline V gene encodes CDR1 MNHNY and CDR2 SVGAGI (reference sequence). The CDR3 protein is CASSGGTGLHEQYF. The CDR3 DNA follows: TGTGCCAGCTCTGGGGGGACAGGGCTCCACGAGCAGTACTTC.

The rearrangement links TRBV7-3 to TRBJ2-1; TRBD1 matches at 9 bases. Looked up from germline, CDR1 is SGHTA and CDR2 is FQGTGA. Trimming at V came to 3 bases and at J to 8 bases, leaving 5 bases not matched to a gene. The CDR3 runs 14 residues. The CDR3 loop reads CASSLTGTGYEQFF. The CDR3 DNA reads as TGTGCCAGCAGCTTGACCGGGACAGGGTATGAGCAGTTCTTC.

V and J are TRBV7-6 and TRBJ1-2; a weak D match, TRBD1 (5 bases). The V and J ends lost 1 base and 4 bases respectively, with 10 bases between them. This CDR3 is built from 14 residues. Germline lookup yields CDR1 SGHVS and CDR2 FNYEAQ. CDR3 protein: CASSLGRDGYGYTF. In DNA, the CDR3 is TGTGCCAGCAGCTTAGGACGGGACGGCTATGGCTACACCTTC.

The chain recombines TRBV10-3 with TRBJ1-1, with TRBD1 as a possible D gene (5 bases). The CDR3 runs 14 residues. V was cut by 8 bases and J by 4 bases, with 17 bases left in between. Per the germline V gene, CDR1 is ENHRY and CDR2 is SYGVKD. The CDR3 bases are TGTGCCATCGGGGACCTAGGGGTCGGCACTGAAGCTTTCTTT. It specifies CAIGDLGVGTEAFF.

The V gene is TRBV10-2, the J gene TRBJ1-1, with D tentatively TRBD1 (5 bases). V lost 0 bases to trimming and J lost 7 bases, with 12 bases between them. The CDR3 extends over 14 amino acids. Germline-derived CDR1 and CDR2 are WSHSY and SAAADI. In DNA form, the CDR3 reads TGCGCCAGCAGTGAGTCATCAGGGTCTGGTGAAGCTTTCTTT. It is translated as CASSESSGSGEAFF.

The chain links TRBV15 to TRBJ1-4; D is unclear. This CDR3 region has 20 residues. Per the germline V gene, CDR1 is LNHNV and CDR2 is YYDKDF (reference sequence). V dropped 1 base and J dropped 5 bases, with 26 bases sitting between them. CDR3 bases: TGTGCCACCAGCAGAGCCCCGGGAAGGGTTGGCCCAGGAAGAAATGAAAAACTGTTTTTT. This gives the protein CATSRAPGRVGPGRNEKLFF.

The chain uses TRBV27 and TRBJ2-1; 12 bases fit TRBD2. V gave up 4 bases and J gave up 15 bases; unmatched junction bases: 13. This CDR3 has 15 residues. Germline CDR1 is MNHEY and CDR2 is SMNVEV (reference sequence). CDR3 bases: TGTGCCAGCAGTTCGCCGGGACTAGCGGGCCTGAGGGTGTTCTTC. Its protein product is CASSSPGLAGLRVFF.

CDR3 bases: TGTGCCAGCAGCATAAGGCGGTCCTCTGGAAACACCATATATTTT. Translated: CASSIRRSSGNTIYF. The chain couples TRBV6-1 to TRBJ1-3; D not resolved. The V end lost 6 bases, the J end lost 0 bases, and 12 bases lay between the germline ends. The CDR3 consists of 15 residues. Germline lookup yields CDR1 MNHNS and CDR2 SASEGT.

The CDR3 sequence: CASSPGDRVNEKLFF. The CDR3 DNA reads TGTGCCAGCTCACCAGGGGACAGGGTAAACGAAAAACTGTTTTTT. The chain has TRBV18 and TRBJ1-4, with 9 bases identical to TRBD1. J gave up 8 bases and V 2 bases, and 6 bases lay outside the gene matches. CDR1 is KGHSH and CDR2 is LQKENI in the germline V gene. The CDR3 has 15 amino acids.

The gene calls are TRBV7-3 and TRBJ2-1; 9 nucleotides match TRBD2. Germline V lookup: CDR1 SGHTA, CDR2 FQGTGA. J was trimmed by 5 bases and V by 1 base; bases with no gene match: 9. The CDR3 runs 17 residues. CDR3 DNA sequence: TGTGCCAGCAGCTTAAAGGGCGGGAGGGCCTGGAACAATGAGCAGTTCTTC. It codes for CASSLKGGRAWNNEQFF.

This clone has just one count. The genes are TRBV2 and TRBJ1-1; D unresolved. The CDR3 is made up of 16 amino acids. Germline loops: CDR1 SNHLY, CDR2 FYNNEI. Trimming removed 2 bases at V and 1 base at J, with 14 bases between. CDR3 sequence reads: CASSEYGSEWNTEAFF. The CDR3 DNA reads as TGTGCCAGCAGTGAATACGGATCCGAATGGAACACTGAAGCTTTCTTT.

The chain recombines TRBV28 with TRBJ2-7, with 9 bases identical to TRBD2. Germline trimming cut 1 base from V and 4 bases from J; bases unmatched to any gene: 8. CDR3 size: 16 residues. Germline V CDR1 and CDR2: MDHEN, SYDVKM. CDR3 coding DNA: TGTGCCAGCAGTTTATCCTCAGCGGGGGGCCCGTACGAGCAGTACTTC. Its translation is CASSLSSAGGPYEQYF.

The V and J genes are TRBV15 and TRBJ2-1; D is unclear. Looked up from germline, CDR1 is LNHNV and CDR2 is YYDKDF (reference sequence). V was clipped by 1 base and J by 0 bases, with 25 bases between them. The CDR3 sequence is 21 residues long. CDR3 sequence reads: CATSRGIGPLTPTRSYNEQFF. CDR3 sequence (DNA): TGTGCCACCAGCAGAGGAATTGGCCCCCTAACCCCGACCCGCTCCTACAATGAGCAGTTCTTC.

The chain joins TRBV2 to TRBJ1-2; 8 bases are a match to TRBD1. The V gene's germline CDR1 is SNHLY and CDR2 FYNNEI. J was trimmed by 2 bases and V by 8 bases; bases with no gene match: 13. The CDR3 is 16 amino acids. The CDR3 is CASYGTGLRNNYGYTF. CDR3 coding DNA: TGTGCCAGCTACGGGACAGGCCTTCGGAACAACTATGGCTACACCTTC.

The chain recombines TRBV2 with TRBJ2-1; TRBD2 matches 10 bases. V dropped 8 bases and J dropped 8; count of bases not matched to a gene: 6. Germline lookup yields CDR1 SNHLY and CDR2 FYNNEI. The CDR3 length is 13 residues. CDR3 in amino acids: CASGSGRLDEQFF. The CDR3 DNA follows: TGTGCCAGCGGTAGCGGGAGGCTCGATGAGCAGTTCTTC.

This chain uses TRBV27 with TRBJ1-1; D perhaps matches TRBD1 (5 bases). The V end was cut by 4 bases, the J end by 2 bases, with 8 bases between. Germline V gene lookup returns CDR1 MNHEY and CDR2 SMNVEV (reference sequence). CDR3 length: 13 residues. CDR3 residues: CASSWDRNTEAFF. The CDR3 DNA reads as TGTGCCAGCAGTTGGGACCGTAACACTGAAGCTTTCTTT.

This sequence joins TRBV16 and TRBJ1-5, with D maybe TRBD1 (5 bases). Germline CDR1 and CDR2: KGHSY and FQNENV. The CDR3 runs 15 residues. V was pared by 0 bases and J by 4 bases, with 10 bases between. The DNA of the CDR3 is TGTGCCAGCAGCCAATCGCGCGGACAAAATCAGCCCCAGCATTTT. Translating gives CASSQSRGQNQPQHF.